Listed below are T cell receptor beta chains from one sample, sequenced in a study of T cell repertoires in cytomegalovirus infection. TCRdb ran MiXCR on the reads and lists one entry per CDR3 protein. The repertoire holds fewer than 550,000 distinct CDR3 sequences, under 40% seen once, with 12% to 15% in the top ten. The sample taken for sequencing was PBMCs. These receptor sequences come from a human donor in good health (CMV status not recorded). Some clones in this sample may be carry-over from other donors' samples. CDR3s include the opening cysteine and the closing phenylalanine or tryptophan. Each record gives: J gene, D gene, V gene, clone size, CDR3 protein, CDR3 DNA. The D gene is left open where the match is weak. Part of the rows lack a size; the others show once, few, many or a class for expanded clones.

>TRBJ2-6|NA|TRBV2|NA
CASKEDSQGRRGANVLTF
TGTGCCAGCAAGGAAGATTCCCAGGGCAGACGTGGGGCCAACGTCCTGACTTTC
>TRBJ1-6|NA|TRBV4-1|many
CASSPDSTGFYNSPLHF
TGCGCCAGCAGCCCGGACTCGACAGGTTTCTATAATTCACCCCTCCACTTT
>TRBJ1-1|NA|TRBV19|NA
CATDTLRGTEAFF
TGTGCCACAGATACCCTCAGGGGCACTGAAGCTTTCTTT
>TRBJ2-2|NA|TRBV7-2|many
CAKNQVTGELFF
TGTGCCAAGAACCAGGTCACCGGGGAGCTGTTTTTT
>TRBJ2-1|TRBD2|TRBV6-2/TRBV6-3|NA
CASSGRAGGLSYNEQFF
TGTGCCAGCAGTGGTCGAGCGGGGGGGCTCTCCTACAATGAGCAGTTCTTC
>TRBJ2-3|NA|TRBV5-1|few
CASSLAGTSIPSTQYF
TGCGCCAGCAGCTTGGCCGGGACCAGTATCCCCAGTACGCAGTATTTT
>TRBJ2-3|TRBD2|TRBV7-9|NA
CASSSPLLAGSSTDTQYF
TGTGCCAGCAGCTCGCCATTACTAGCGGGGTCTAGCACAGATACGCAGTATTTT
>TRBJ2-3|NA|TRBV4-3|once
CASSEERDTTFLTDTQYF
TGCGCCAGCAGCGAAGAACGGGACACCACTTTCCTCACAGATACGCAGTATTTT
>TRBJ2-7|TRBD2|TRBV6-2/TRBV6-3|few
CASSYRHPDSGGFYEQYF
TGTGCCAGCAGTTACCGACATCCCGATAGCGGGGGATTCTACGAGCAGTACTTC
>TRBJ1-4|NA|TRBV19|many
CASNPSTTNEKLFF
TGTGCCAGTAACCCGTCAACCACGAATGAAAAACTGTTTTTT
>TRBJ1-1|NA|TRBV7-2|NA
CASSPRGGENTEDFF
TGTGCCAGCAGCCCCAGAGGAGGCGAGAACACTGAAGATTTCTTT
>TRBJ1-3|TRBD1|TRBV7-8|NA
CASCPRQGAGNTIYF
TGTGCCAGCTGCCCCAGACAGGGGGCCGGAAACACCATATATTTT
>TRBJ1-1|NA|TRBV4-3|NA
CASSQDSQLHGTEAFF
TGCGCCAGCAGCCAAGATTCTCAGCTTCATGGCACTGAAGCTTTCTTT
>TRBJ1-1|NA|TRBV28|many
CASLSRQRMNTEAFF
TGTGCCAGCCTCTCCCGGCAACGGATGAACACTGAAGCTTTCTTT
>TRBJ2-2|NA|TRBV7-2|NA
CASSLSGTSANTGELFF
TGTGCCAGCAGCTTAAGTGGAACGTCGGCGAACACCGGGGAGCTGTTTTTT
>TRBJ2-3|NA|TRBV25-1|NA
CASTDLDTQYF
TGTGCCAGCACCGACTTAGATACGCAGTATTTT
>TRBJ2-7|TRBD1|TRBV4-3|NA
CASRGDRVADEQYF
TGCGCCAGCAGGGGTGACAGGGTAGCCGACGAGCAGTACTTC
>TRBJ1-2|TRBD1|TRBV5-6|NA
CASSFDRVGYGYTF
TGTGCCAGCAGCTTTGACAGGGTCGGCTATGGCTACACCTTC
>TRBJ1-5|TRBD1|TRBV20-1|NA
CSAGQGAGNQPQHF
TGCAGTGCAGGACAGGGGGCAGGCAATCAGCCCCAGCATTTT
>TRBJ2-3|NA|TRBV7-9|NA
CASGEDTQYF
TGTGCCAGCGGGGAGGATACGCAGTATTTT
>TRBJ2-7|TRBD2|TRBV6-1|NA
CASSDFRGGFPYEQYF
TGTGCCAGCAGTGACTTCCGGGGGGGGTTCCCCTACGAGCAGTACTTC
>TRBJ1-2|NA|TRBV12-3/TRBV12-4|NA
CASSPRDTPSYYGYTF
TGTGCCAGCAGTCCGCGGGACACCCCTTCTTACTATGGCTACACCTTC
>TRBJ1-5|TRBD1|TRBV12-3/TRBV12-4|few
CASRQTGGGNQPQHF
TGTGCCAGCAGACAAACAGGGGGGGGAAATCAGCCCCAGCATTTT
>TRBJ2-1|NA|TRBV11-2|few
CASSLDPPPRYNEQFF
TGTGCCAGCAGCTTAGATCCGCCGCCCCGATACAATGAGCAGTTCTTC
>TRBJ1-4|NA|TRBV7-2|many
CASSFGGLNEKLFF
TGTGCCAGCAGCTTCGGCGGATTAAATGAAAAACTGTTTTTT
>TRBJ2-1|NA|TRBV7-2|many
CASSRDGKGEQFF
TGTGCCAGCAGCCGCGACGGAAAGGGTGAGCAGTTCTTC
>TRBJ2-1|NA|TRBV2|NA
CASSGLTYNEQFF
TGTGCCAGCAGTGGTTTGACCTACAATGAGCAGTTCTTC
>TRBJ2-1|TRBD2|TRBV7-6|many
CASSPSRASGGLYNEQFF
TGTGCCAGCAGCCCATCGAGGGCTAGCGGGGGTCTATACAATGAGCAGTTCTTC
>TRBJ1-1|NA|TRBV11-2|few
CASSPSGRLNTEAFF
TGTGCCAGCAGCCCTAGTGGCAGGCTGAACACTGAAGCTTTCTTT
>TRBJ2-7|TRBD2|TRBV7-8|many
CASSLSVAGPYEQYF
TGTGCCAGCAGCTTGTCGGTAGCGGGGCCCTACGAGCAGTACTTC
>TRBJ2-7|NA|TRBV24-1|NA
CATSDHTTGYEQYF
TGTGCCACCAGTGATCATACGACAGGTTACGAGCAGTACTTC
>TRBJ2-7|TRBD2|TRBV9|NA
CASSGTSGFEQYF
TGTGCCAGCAGCGGGACTAGCGGTTTCGAGCAGTACTTC
>TRBJ2-7|TRBD1|TRBV4-3|NA
CASSQDRGTGRYEQYF
TGCGCCAGCAGCCAAGATAGGGGGACAGGGCGCTACGAGCAGTACTTC
>TRBJ1-1|TRBD1|TRBV27|NA
CASRVDRVNTEAFF
TGTGCCAGCAGAGTCGACAGGGTGAACACTGAAGCTTTCTTT
>TRBJ2-3|NA|TRBV12-3/TRBV12-4|many
CASRGGSDTQYF
TGTGCCAGCCGTGGTGGGAGCGATACGCAGTATTTT
>TRBJ1-3|TRBD1|TRBV20-1|few
CSATGTAASGNTIYF
TGCAGTGCTACCGGGACAGCGGCCTCTGGAAACACCATATATTTT
>TRBJ1-2|NA|TRBV7-2|few
CASSLDTTNYGYTF
TGTGCCAGCAGCTTGGACACCACAAACTATGGCTACACCTTC
>TRBJ1-2|NA|TRBV20-1|many
CSARDSAGARNYGYTF
TGCAGTGCTAGAGATTCGGCAGGGGCGAGAAACTATGGCTACACCTTC
>TRBJ1-1|TRBD1|TRBV11-2|many
CASSLTGQGNTEAFF
TGTGCCAGCAGCTTAACGGGACAGGGGAACACTGAAGCTTTCTTT
>TRBJ2-2|NA|TRBV5-6|NA
CASVFGTTGELFF
TGTGCCAGCGTTTTTGGGACCACCGGGGAGCTGTTTTTT
>TRBJ2-1|TRBD1|TRBV12-3/TRBV12-4|many
CASNTDRVYNEQFF
TGTGCCAGCAACACCGACAGGGTCTACAATGAGCAGTTCTTC
>TRBJ2-7|TRBD1|TRBV28|few
CASSAGGTGTYEQYF
TGTGCCAGCAGTGCTGGAGGGACAGGGACCTACGAGCAGTACTTC
>TRBJ1-3|NA|TRBV20-1|many
CSAQVRPEGGNTIYF
TGCAGTGCTCAAGTACGCCCAGAGGGTGGAAACACCATATATTTT
>TRBJ1-5|NA|TRBV20-1|NA
CSARGTQPSNQPQHF
TGCAGTGCTAGAGGTACACAGCCTAGCAATCAGCCCCAGCATTTT
>TRBJ2-1|TRBD1|TRBV20-1|NA
CSATDRDNEQFF
TGCAGTGCTACCGACAGGGATAATGAGCAGTTCTTC
>TRBJ2-7|NA|TRBV7-9|few
CASSFLHSYEQYF
TGTGCCAGCAGCTTCTTGCACTCCTACGAGCAGTACTTC
>TRBJ1-1|NA|TRBV12-3/TRBV12-4|few
CASSNGGLGGNTEAFF
TGTGCCAGCAGTAACGGAGGCTTAGGGGGGAACACTGAAGCTTTCTTT
>TRBJ2-7|NA|TRBV23-1|once
CASSHEATGSYEQYF
TGCGCCAGCAGTCATGAGGCGACAGGTTCCTACGAGCAGTACTTC
>TRBJ2-7|NA|TRBV4-1|NA
CASSQDYAAYEQYF
TGCGCCAGCAGCCAAGATTACGCCGCCTACGAGCAGTACTTC
>TRBJ1-5|NA|TRBV7-2|many
CASSLGQGHGIDQPQHF
TGTGCCAGCAGCTTAGGACAAGGACACGGGATAGATCAGCCCCAGCATTTT
>TRBJ1-5|TRBD1|TRBV20-1|NA
CSASGTEPQHF
TGCAGTGCTAGCGGGACAGAGCCCCAGCATTTT
>TRBJ1-2|NA|TRBV11-2|few
CASSALRTRGHGYTF
TGTGCCAGCAGCGCTCTAAGGACCAGGGGTCATGGCTACACCTTC
>TRBJ1-6|NA|TRBV20-1|few
CSASLSGSPLHF
TGCAGTGCTAGCCTGAGCGGGTCACCCCTCCACTTT
>TRBJ2-2|NA|TRBV7-2|many
CASSLWQGTSGELFF
TGTGCCAGCAGCTTATGGCAGGGAACGTCCGGGGAGCTGTTTTTT
>TRBJ2-2|NA|TRBV2|few
CASSEVQANTGELFF
TGTGCCAGCAGTGAAGTACAGGCGAACACCGGGGAGCTGTTTTTT
>TRBJ2-1|NA|TRBV7-2|NA
CSIGTGLLNKEQFF
TGTTCCATCGGCACGGGTCTACTCAATAAGGAGCAGTTCTTC
>TRBJ1-1|NA|TRBV30|NA
CACQALLPNTEAFF
TGTGCCTGCCAGGCCCTTCTGCCGAACACTGAAGCTTTCTTT
>TRBJ2-6|NA|TRBV2|few
CASSQITSSGANVLTF
TGTGCCAGCAGCCAGATAACGAGCTCTGGGGCCAACGTCCTGACTTTC
>TRBJ1-6|NA|TRBV7-2|many
CASSSTVYPLHF
TGTGCCAGCAGCTCAACCGTTTATCCCCTCCACTTT
>TRBJ2-5|NA|TRBV6-2/TRBV6-3|NA
CASSSIRTAQETQYF
TGTGCCAGCAGTTCTATCCGGACAGCCCAAGAGACCCAGTACTTC